The 26 T cell receptor beta chains presented below share a single source sample, sequenced in a study of tumor-infiltrating lymphocytes in primary liver carcinoma. Co-extraction of RNA and DNA was performed on 20-30 mg of unsorted bulk tissue. Production of TCR beta cDNA used around 500 ng total RNA together with a constant-region primer. Three nested multiplex PCR rounds of slightly modified ARM-PCR generated TCR beta libraries. For approximately 10 cycles apiece, the opening two PCR rounds ran with TRBV1-TRBV30 forward primers and a C-beta reverse primer. TCRdb recomputed calls from the multiplex PCR reads with MiXCR, one row per CDR3 protein. The table records around 190,000 distinct CDR3 sequences, around 81% of them present only once. Sequencing input: tumor tissue from primary liver carcinoma. Receptor source: a man in his forties with primary liver carcinoma and hepatitis B virus infection.

Comment on this clonotype: A much larger clone differs by one base, so this may be a read error. This rearrangement joins TRBV28 to TRBJ1-4, with 8 bases aligning to TRBD1. The CDR3 totals 15 residues. Germline V gene data show CDR1 as MDHEN and CDR2 as SYDVKM. The DNA of the CDR3 is TGTGCCAGCAGTCTCGGACAGGGCGCTAATGATAAACTGTTTTTT. It translates to CASSLGQGANDKLFF.

Regarding this clonotype: This is likely a read error, given that the CDR3 carries no conserved phenylalanine or tryptophan at its end. The chain is built from TRBV11-2 and TRBJ1-1, with D uncertain. The CDR3 totals 13 residues. CDR1 and CDR2 from the germline V gene are SGHAT and FQNNGV. The CDR3 region has the DNA TGTGCTAGGAGCTTAGATCCTAACTCTGAAGCTTTCTTA. It yields the protein CARSLDPNSEAFL.

The table lists this clonotype with a count of one. As the CDR3 is not closed by the conserved phenylalanine or tryptophan, this likely results from a read error. In nucleotides, the CDR3 is TGTGCCAGCAGTTACAGTCTAGCGGGAGGCCCTGACCCCCGGGAGCTGTTTCTT. It encodes CASSYSLAGGPDPRELFL. The V gene is TRBV6-5, the J gene TRBJ2-2, with TRBD2 identical over 11 bases. This CDR3 is 18 amino acids long. V shed 2 bases and J 9 bases; nucleotides not matched to a gene: 14. Germline-derived CDR1 and CDR2 are MNHEY and SVGAGI.

This clonotype came up once. The chain recombines TRBV18 with TRBJ2-7; 7 bases agree with TRBD1. In germline, CDR1 is KGHSH, CDR2 LQKENI. The CDR3 is made up of 16 amino acids. The J segment lost 2 bases and the V segment lost 2 bases, leaving 9 bases of the junction unmatched. CDR3 region: CASSPVRDSSPYEQYF. DNA of the CDR3: TGTGCCAGCTCACCAGTTCGGGACAGCTCTCCCTACGAGCAGTACTTC.

A remark on this clonotype: No conserved phenylalanine or tryptophan ends this CDR3, so it is likely a read error. The rearrangement links TRBV29-1 to TRBJ2-3; 7 nucleotides line up with TRBD2. The trim removed 6 bases at V and 3 bases at J, leaving 12 bases unmatched. The CDR3 covers 15 residues. Germline assignment: CDR1 SQVTM and CDR2 ANQGSEA. CDR3 loop: CSVGGYQAATDTQYS. For the CDR3, the DNA is TGCAGCGTGGGGGGGTACCAAGCTGCTACAGATACGCAGTATTCT.

The rearrangement joins TRBV11-2 to TRBJ1-5, with TRBD1 as a possible D gene (6 bases). The J call may be mistaken, given a closer DNA end match to TRBJ2-3. Germline V gene data show CDR1 as SGHAT and CDR2 as FQNNGV. The CDR3 runs to 16 residues. The CDR3, as DNA: TGTGCCAGCTGCCTAAAAGGGGGATTGACGAATCAGCCCCAGTATTTT. This encodes CASCLKGGLTNQPQYF.

The chain has TRBV29-1 and TRBJ2-3; TRBD1 or TRBD2 may be the D gene (5 bases each). The CDR3 totals 13 residues. The germline gives CDR1 SQVTM, CDR2 ANQGSEA. Trimming shortened V by 3 bases and J by 6 bases, and 13 bases separated the two germline ends. The CDR3 is CSVEGVSGDTQYF. In nucleotides, the CDR3 is TGCAGCGTTGAGGGGGTCTCTGGGGATACGCAGTATTTT.

On this clonotype itself: A much larger clone sits a single nucleotide away, making a read error possible. V and J are TRBV14 and TRBJ2-3, with D tentatively TRBD1 (5 bases). CDR3 size: 12 residues. Germline values: CDR1 SGHDN, CDR2 FVKESK. The CDR3 coding sequence is TGTGTCAGCAGCGCCCAGGGAGATACGCAGTATTTT. Amino acids: CVSSAQGDTQYF.

On this clonotype itself: The junction departs from germline at one end; a sequencing error may be responsible. The rearrangement links TRBV18 to TRBJ2-5; TRBD2 agrees at 8 bases. This CDR3 contains 13 residues. Per the germline V gene, CDR1 is KGHSH and CDR2 is LQKENI. The CDR3 spells CASSPVAGKTQYF. The CDR3 region has the DNA TGTGCCAGCTCACCGGTAGCGGGAAAGACGCAGTACTTC.

The J gene is TRBJ2-4, the V gene TRBV11-3, with a possible D match to TRBD2 (5 bases). This CDR3 is 15 amino acids long. Germline values: CDR1 SGHNT, CDR2 YENEEA. V was clipped by 7 bases and J by 2 bases, with 15 bases between them. As DNA, the CDR3 is TGTGCCAGCATCTTCGGGGTGATGACCAAAAACATTCAGTACTTC. Its protein product is CASIFGVMTKNIQYF.

A word on this clonotype: A much more abundant neighbour one base away suggests this may be a read error. The V gene is TRBV5-1, the J gene TRBJ2-6; no reliable D call. Looked up from germline, CDR1 is SGHRS and CDR2 is YFSETQ. The V end lost 1 base, the J end lost 4 bases, and 6 bases lay between the germline ends. The CDR3 is 14 residues long. This CDR3 is CASSLLSGANVLTF. DNA for the CDR3: TGCGCCAGCAGCTTGTTATCGGGGGCCAACGTCCTGACTTTC. Supplemented by reference TRBV5-1 and TRBJ2-6, the full variable domain reads KAGVTQTPRYLIKTRGQQVTLSCSPISGHRSVSWYQQTPGQGLQFLFEYFSETQRNKGNFPGRFSGRQFSNSRSEMNVSTLELGDSALYLCASSLLSGANVLTFGAGSRLTVL.

CDR3 sequence: CASIVIAGSRGEQYF. The CDR3 nucleotides are TGTGCCAGCATTGTAATCGCGGGGAGCCGTGGGGAGCAGTACTTC. The V and J genes are TRBV7-8 and TRBJ2-7; D is perhaps TRBD2 (6 bases). Germline assignment: CDR1 SGHVS and CDR2 FQNEAQ. Trimming pared 7 bases from V and 7 bases from J, leaving 23 bases between. The length of the CDR3 is 15 residues.

J is TRBJ2-7 and V is TRBV6-1; no firm D call. Per germline, CDR1 MNHNS and CDR2 SASEGT. This CDR3 contains 11 residues. CDR3 sequence (DNA): TGTTCCACCAGCTCTCAGTACGAGCAGTACTTC. It translates to CSTSSQYEQYF.

Turning to this clonotype: Since the CDR3 does not end with the conserved phenylalanine or tryptophan, this likely comes from a read error. The chain uses TRBV11-2 and TRBJ2-3, with TRBD1 as a possible D gene (6 bases). This CDR3 region has 16 residues. Germline V lookup: CDR1 SGHAT, CDR2 FQNNGV. The DNA for the CDR3 is TGTGCCAGCAGCAGAAGAAGTACAGGGAAAACAGATATGCAGTATTAT. Its protein product is CASSRRSTGKTDMQYY.

Note on this clonotype: Without the conserved terminal phenylalanine or tryptophan, this CDR3 likely stems from a read error. V and J are TRBV7-9 and TRBJ2-1; the D gene is possibly TRBD1 (5 bases). This CDR3 region has 15 residues. Germline lookup yields CDR1 SEHNR and CDR2 FQNEAQ (reference sequence). V shed 9 bases and J shed 5 bases, with 20 bases lying between them. CDR3 DNA: TGTGCCAGGAGTGACAGTTTATCCGAGAACAATGAGCAGTTCTCC. Amino acids: CARSDSLSENNEQFS.

V and J are TRBV6-9 and TRBJ1-4; 9 bases are shared with TRBD1. The germline V gene has CDR1 MNHGY and CDR2 SVAAGI. The CDR3 covers 13 residues. The V segment lost 6 bases and the J segment 16 bases; nucleotides outside the gene matches: 12. The CDR3 region is CASRGQGFETPFF. In nucleotides, the CDR3 is TGTGCCAGCAGGGGACAGGGATTCGAAACACCGTTTTTT.

Remarks on this clonotype: This likely comes from a read error, as the CDR3 has no conserved phenylalanine or tryptophan at its end. The chain employs TRBV11-2 and TRBJ2-7; maybe TRBD1 (5 bases). The germline CDR1 and CDR2 sequences are SGHAT and FQNNGV. The CDR3 extends over 15 amino acids. For the CDR3, the DNA is TGTGCCAGAAGCTTACGATGGACATGGGAAAACGAGCAGTACTCC. It specifies CARSLRWTWENEQYS.

In the case of this clonotype: The conserved closing phenylalanine or tryptophan is absent in this CDR3, likely reflecting a read error. The V gene is TRBV11-1, the J gene TRBJ2-3; D may be TRBD1 or TRBD2 (5 bases each). The germline gives CDR1 SGHAT, CDR2 FQDESV (reference sequence). The CDR3 has 19 residues. CDR3 DNA: TGTTCCAGCAGCTCTGGGGGAAGCTCTGTTGGAGCCCGCACAGATATGCAGTATCTT. Encoded protein: CSSSSGGSSVGARTDMQYL.

Details on this clonotype: The junction differs from germline at one of its ends, possibly a read error. The J gene is TRBJ2-7, the V gene TRBV7-9; D is unclear. This CDR3 comprises 14 residues. Germline V CDR1 and CDR2: SEHNR, FQNEAQ (reference sequence). The CDR3 reads CVSSTTVPPYEQYF. The CDR3 DNA is TGTGTCAGCAGCACTACGGTCCCCCCATACGAGCAGTACTTC.

Points on this clonotype: A read error may be the cause here, since a much bigger clone is one base away. V gene TRBV28 combines with J gene TRBJ2-7; 8 bases fit TRBD1. The CDR3 runs to 15 residues. Germline CDR1 MDHEN, CDR2 SYDVKM. The J segment lost 3 bases and the V segment lost 7 bases, leaving 11 bases of the junction unmatched. The CDR3 protein is CASNAPGTGYYEQYF. The CDR3 bases are TGTGCCAGCAACGCCCCCGGGACAGGTTACTACGAGCAGTACTTC.

As regards this clonotype: Germline and junction disagree at one end, which may indicate a read error. The chain employs TRBV5-6 and TRBJ2-5; D is perhaps TRBD2 (5 bases). This CDR3 comprises 14 residues. Per germline, CDR1 SGHDT and CDR2 YYEEEE. For the CDR3, the DNA is TGTGCCCACAGCTTGGAGGCTAGCCAAGAGTCCCAGTACTTC. It translates to CAHSLEASQESQYF.

V gene TRBV11-2 combines with J gene TRBJ2-7; D is possibly TRBD2 (5 bases). Between the trimmed V and J ends, which lost 3 bases and 5 bases, there was a span of 8 bases. Germline loops: CDR1 SGHAT, CDR2 FQNNGV. The CDR3 is 12 residues long. CDR3 in DNA: TGTGCCAGCAGCTTCAAGAGGGACGAGCAGTACTTC. Translated, it gives CASSFKRDEQYF.

The chain carries TRBV13 and TRBJ2-5, with D unclear. The CDR3 extends over 15 amino acids. V lost 5 bases, J lost 4 bases, and 17 bases lay in between. Germline CDR1 and CDR2: PRHDT and FYEKMQ (reference sequence). The CDR3 loop reads CASSPRPRSPETQYF. Written as DNA, the CDR3 is TGTGCCAGCAGCCCCCGGCCCAGGAGTCCAGAGACCCAGTACTTC.

About this clonotype: Since a much larger clone is just one base distant, this may be a read error. The rearrangement links TRBV29-1 to TRBJ2-2; D is undetermined. Germline-derived CDR1 and CDR2 are SQVTM and ANQGSEA. The CDR3 totals 15 residues. The CDR3 nucleotides are TGCAACGTTGTAGTGGGAATCGTGGACACCGGGGAGCTGTTTTTT. It yields the protein CNVVVGIVDTGELFF.

This clonotype was seen once. One junction end does not reproduce the germline sequence, and a read error may be involved. The rearrangement joins TRBV11-1 to TRBJ2-4, with 7 nucleotides matching TRBD2. The length of the CDR3 is 17 residues. The V gene's germline CDR1 is SGHAT and CDR2 FQDESV (reference sequence). The DNA of the CDR3 is TGTGCCAGCAGCCTTCCCGAGACTAGCTGGACCAAAAAGATTCAGTACTTC. It encodes CASSLPETSWTKKIQYF.

The chain combines TRBV5-8 with TRBJ2-1; 7 bases map to TRBD2. Germline CDR1 is SGHTS and CDR2 is YDEGEE. V shed 3 bases, J shed 4 bases, and the junction held 10 bases outside the gene matches. The CDR3 length is 16 residues. CDR3 nucleotide sequence: TGTGCCAGCAGCTCGCGACTAGCTGGATTATACAATGAGCAGTTCTTC. The encoded protein is CASSSRLAGLYNEQFF. Together with reference TRBV5-8 and TRBJ2-1, the CDR3 gives the full variable domain: EAGVTQSPTHLIKTRGQQATLRCSPISGHTSVYWYQQALGLGLQFLLWYDEGEERNRGNFPPRFSGRQFPNYSSELNVNALELEDSALYLCASSSRLAGLYNEQFFGPGTRLTVL.